Each of the 18 T cell receptor beta chains below was sequenced from the same sample in a study of T cells in Graves' hyperthyroidism and ophthalmopathy. There were TCR beta CDR3 regions amplified from RNA transcripts. RT-PCR in the first round (using the HTBI primer set) targeted the TCR CDR3. MiXCR, run by TCRdb on the multiplex PCR reads, gives a single entry per CDR3 protein. The profile shows about 560,000 distinct CDR3 sequences, approximately 15% of them singletons. What was sequenced was blood. Source of these receptors: a woman aged 18-29 years with Graves' hyperthyroidism.

The CDR3 sequence: CATSDGDSDSTDTQYF. CDR3 nucleotides: TGTGCCACCAGTGATGGGGACTCGGATAGCACAGATACGCAGTATTTT. V and J are TRBV24-1 and TRBJ2-3; D possibly corresponds to TRBD2 (6 bases). V gave up 3 bases and J gave up 0 bases, with 12 bases separating them. The CDR3 extends over 16 amino acids. Germline V gives CDR1 KGHDR, CDR2 SFDVKD.

The rearrangement joins TRBV4-2 to TRBJ2-5; 9 bases fit TRBD1. Unmatched junction bases numbered 5, after V lost 3 bases and J lost 0 bases. CDR3 length: 16 residues. Germline CDR1 reads LGHNA; CDR2 reads YNFKEQ. The CDR3 is CASSQGQGLNQETQYF. The CDR3 bases are TGTGCCAGCAGCCAGGGACAGGGTCTAAACCAAGAGACCCAGTACTTC.

V is TRBV7-9 and J is TRBJ2-7; 7 bases fit TRBD1. The length of the CDR3 is 14 residues. CDR1 and CDR2 (germline): SEHNR, FQNEAQ (reference sequence). V lost 5 bases and J lost 1; bases outside the gene matches: 5. CDR3 loop: CASSTQGDSYEQYF. Here the CDR3 DNA reads TGTGCCAGCAGCACTCAGGGGGATTCCTACGAGCAGTACTTC.

With respect to this clonotype: One junction end disagrees with the germline gene, perhaps due to a read error. The V and J genes are TRBV20-1 and TRBJ2-5, with D perhaps matching TRBD1 or TRBD2 (5 bases each). CDR1 DFQATT and CDR2 SNEGSKA come from the germline V gene (reference sequence). The CDR3 length is 15 residues. The CDR3 region is CSAPGTKTPQETRYF. CDR3 in DNA: TGCAGTGCTCCCGGGACCAAGACCCCCCAAGAGACCCGGTACTTC.

J is TRBJ2-1 and V is TRBV10-3; 9 bases are a match to TRBD1. Unmatched junction bases numbered 6, after V lost 7 bases and J lost 8 bases. Per the germline V gene, CDR1 is ENHRY and CDR2 is SYGVKD. This CDR3 has 13 residues. This CDR3 reads CAIKPGQGDEQFF. CDR3 nucleotide sequence: TGTGCCATCAAACCGGGACAGGGAGATGAGCAGTTCTTC.

At least ten counts were recorded for this clonotype. V gene TRBV20-1 combines with J gene TRBJ2-3; no clear D. V was cut by 0 bases and J by 4 bases, with 8 bases left in between. Looked up from germline, CDR1 is DFQATT and CDR2 is SNEGSKA (reference sequence). This CDR3 has 13 amino acids. The CDR3 protein is CSARDGAADTQYF. The CDR3 nucleotides read TGCAGTGCTAGAGATGGAGCAGCAGATACGCAGTATTTT.

The CDR3 DNA follows: TGTGCCAGCAGTTTATGGGGACAGGGAAGTCTTGGCTACACCTTC. It translates to CASSLWGQGSLGYTF. The chain joins TRBV28 to TRBJ1-2; 9 positions match TRBD1. Trimming at V came to 0 bases and at J to 7 bases, leaving 6 bases not matched to a gene. CDR3 size: 15 residues. Germline V gene data show CDR1 as MDHEN and CDR2 as SYDVKM.

In its sample, this clonotype was seen many times. V usage is TRBV7-9 and J usage is TRBJ2-1; a weak D match, TRBD1 (7 bases). Looked up from germline, CDR1 is SEHNR and CDR2 is FQNEAQ (reference sequence). V shed 5 bases and J shed 3 bases, with 11 bases lying between them. The length of the CDR3 is 14 residues. The CDR3 loop reads CASSIRGVYNEQFF. CDR3 sequence (DNA): TGTGCCAGCAGCATCAGGGGGGTCTACAATGAGCAGTTCTTC. Drawing the rest from reference TRBV7-9 and TRBJ2-1, the complete variable domain is DTGVSQNPRHKITKRGQNVTFRCDPISEHNRLYWYRQTLGQGPEFLTYFQNEAQLEKSRLLSDRFSAERPKGSFSTLEIQRTEQGDSAMYLCASSIRGVYNEQFFGPGTRLTVL.

The V call is TRBV12-3 or TRBV12-4, the J call TRBJ2-1; D is uncertain. V dropped 3 bases and J dropped 6 bases, with 3 bases sitting between them. The CDR3 totals 11 residues. The CDR3 spells CASSFFNEQFF. As DNA, the CDR3 is TGTGCCAGCAGTTTTTTCAATGAGCAGTTCTTC.

This clonotype has ten or more counts. An end of the junction does not agree with germline; a read error may underlie this. V is TRBV5-1 and J is TRBJ2-2; D is undetermined. Germline V lookup: CDR1 SGHRS, CDR2 YFSETQ. CDR3 size: 12 residues. CDR3 region: CASSLAAGELFF. In nucleotides, the CDR3 is TGTGCCAGCAGCTTGGCCGCCGGGGAGCTGTTTTTT. The whole variable domain, remainder taken from reference TRBV5-1 and TRBJ2-2, is KAGVTQTPRYLIKTRGQQVTLSCSPISGHRSVSWYQQTPGQGLQFLFEYFSETQRNKGNFPGRFSGRQFSNSRSEMNVSTLELGDSALYLCASSLAAGELFFGEGSRLTVL.

This clonotype was detected only a few times. V gene TRBV5-1 combines with J gene TRBJ2-1; 13 bases line up with TRBD2. The CDR3 loop spans 17 amino acids. V trimming: 3 bases; J trimming: 2 bases; junction bases outside the gene matches: 5. In germline, CDR1 is SGHRS, CDR2 YFSETQ. CDR3 nucleotides: TGCGCCAGCAGCTCACTAGCGGGAGGGCCCCCCTACAATGAGCAGTTCTTC. This gives the protein CASSSLAGGPPYNEQFF.

A few counts support this clonotype. This chain uses TRBV7-2 with TRBJ1-6; possible D gene TRBD1, 5 bases. Germline V lookup: CDR1 SGHTA, CDR2 FQGNSA. The CDR3 has 15 amino acids. Trimming shortened V by 5 bases and J by 7 bases, and 15 bases separated the two germline ends. CDR3 bases: TGTGCCAGCAGCCGAAGGGACGGGAAAAATTCACCCCTCCACTTT. It codes for CASSRRDGKNSPLHF.

This sequence joins TRBV6-1 and TRBJ2-3, with 11 bases matching TRBD2. J gave up 4 bases and V 4 bases, and 13 bases lay outside the gene matches. Looked up from germline, CDR1 is MNHNS and CDR2 is SASEGT. The CDR3 loop spans 18 amino acids. CDR3 sequence (DNA): TGTGCCAGCAGTGTGGTAATAGCGGGAGGGAGTAAGGCAGATACGCAGTATTTT. It is translated as CASSVVIAGGSKADTQYF.

This clonotype has ten or more counts. The CDR3 is CASRDVGYEQYF. The CDR3 DNA sequence: TGTGCCAGCAGGGACGTCGGCTACGAGCAGTACTTC. The rearrangement uses TRBV7-2 and TRBJ2-7; no clear D gene. Germline CDR1 SGHTA, CDR2 FQGNSA. V was pared by 6 bases and J by 3 bases, with 9 bases between. The CDR3 contains 12 residues.

This clonotype was seen repeatedly, ten times or more. The chain combines TRBV3-1 with TRBJ1-1; no definite D call. This CDR3 is built from 12 residues. V lost 0 bases and J 5 bases, leaving 4 bases between the germline ends. The germline V gene encodes CDR1 LGHDT and CDR2 YNNKEL (reference sequence). The CDR3 reads CASSQDQTEAFF. The DNA for the CDR3 is TGTGCCAGCAGCCAAGATCAAACTGAAGCTTTCTTT.

The chain links TRBV14 to TRBJ2-5; no clear D gene. The CDR3 length is 13 residues. Germline V lookup: CDR1 SGHDN, CDR2 FVKESK. The germline V and J ends were trimmed by 5 bases and 1 base, with 8 bases remaining between them. The CDR3 sequence is CASSVQPQETQYF. DNA of the CDR3: TGTGCCAGCAGCGTTCAGCCCCAAGAGACCCAGTACTTC.

This clonotype was recorded at least ten times. This chain links TRBV27 with TRBJ2-1, with a weak D call TRBD1 (6 bases). The germline V gene encodes CDR1 MNHEY and CDR2 SMNVEV (reference sequence). This CDR3 is built from 14 residues. Between the trimmed V and J ends, which lost 2 bases and 5 bases, there was a span of 10 bases. The CDR3 sequence: CASSLRQGNNEQFF. As DNA, the CDR3 is TGTGCCAGCAGTTTAAGGCAGGGGAACAATGAGCAGTTCTTC.

The J gene is TRBJ1-5, the V gene TRBV5-1; D unclear. Germline values: CDR1 SGHRS, CDR2 YFSETQ. The CDR3 extends over 15 amino acids. Trimming removed 0 bases from V and 3 bases from J, with 10 bases in between. The CDR3 is CASSLAGNDNQPQHF. CDR3 in DNA: TGCGCCAGCAGCTTGGCCGGGAACGACAATCAGCCCCAGCATTTT.